The source of this T cell receptor (beta chain) is a study of patients and donors after allogeneic stem cell transplantation. The J segment lost 0 bases and the V segment lost 0 bases, leaving 10 bases of the junction unmatched. Germline-derived CDR1 and CDR2 are SQVTM and ANQGSEA. This CDR3 has 19 amino acids. TCRdb analysed the RT-PCR reads with MiXCR anew, one entry per CDR3 protein. This table has under 200,000 distinct CDR3 sequences, around 28% appearing once. The chain has TRBV29-1 and TRBJ2-6; 8 bases line up with TRBD1. This receptor was taken from a human donor who was either an allogeneic HSCT recipient or a stem cell or donor lymphocyte infusion donor (not recorded which). It is not recorded whose cells these are; they may come from a transplant donor. Sample: blood, either unsorted or a sorted T cell fraction (not recorded which). The CDR3 sequence: CSVEEAGQGGYSGANVLTF. DNA for the CDR3: TGCAGCGTTGAAGAGGCAGGACAGGGAGGATACTCTGGGGCCAACGTCCTGACTTTC.